The entry below describes one TCR beta chain. Data came from immunoSEQ multiplex PCR; TCRdb stores just in-frame clones and leaves some out. The repertoire has millions of clones, approximately 93% of them found once; the top ten carry 0.35% to 0.5%. The data were obtained in a study of shared clonotypes between healthy human individuals. J was trimmed by 5 bases and V by 0 bases; bases with no gene match: 6. CDR3 length: 16 amino acids. Per germline, CDR1 SGHRS and CDR2 YFSETQ. The J gene is TRBJ2-1, the V gene TRBV5-1; 9 bases line up with TRBD1. Sequenced material: naive CD4+ T cells from PBMCs. The subset was: CD45RA+ positively selected. The receptor was isolated from a man aged 18 to 30 in good health. Some clones in this sample may be carry-over from other donors' samples. The CDR3 spells CASSLALDRGNNEQFF. In nucleotides, the CDR3 is TGCGCCAGCAGCTTGGCCTTGGACAGGGGAAACAATGAGCAGTTCTTC.